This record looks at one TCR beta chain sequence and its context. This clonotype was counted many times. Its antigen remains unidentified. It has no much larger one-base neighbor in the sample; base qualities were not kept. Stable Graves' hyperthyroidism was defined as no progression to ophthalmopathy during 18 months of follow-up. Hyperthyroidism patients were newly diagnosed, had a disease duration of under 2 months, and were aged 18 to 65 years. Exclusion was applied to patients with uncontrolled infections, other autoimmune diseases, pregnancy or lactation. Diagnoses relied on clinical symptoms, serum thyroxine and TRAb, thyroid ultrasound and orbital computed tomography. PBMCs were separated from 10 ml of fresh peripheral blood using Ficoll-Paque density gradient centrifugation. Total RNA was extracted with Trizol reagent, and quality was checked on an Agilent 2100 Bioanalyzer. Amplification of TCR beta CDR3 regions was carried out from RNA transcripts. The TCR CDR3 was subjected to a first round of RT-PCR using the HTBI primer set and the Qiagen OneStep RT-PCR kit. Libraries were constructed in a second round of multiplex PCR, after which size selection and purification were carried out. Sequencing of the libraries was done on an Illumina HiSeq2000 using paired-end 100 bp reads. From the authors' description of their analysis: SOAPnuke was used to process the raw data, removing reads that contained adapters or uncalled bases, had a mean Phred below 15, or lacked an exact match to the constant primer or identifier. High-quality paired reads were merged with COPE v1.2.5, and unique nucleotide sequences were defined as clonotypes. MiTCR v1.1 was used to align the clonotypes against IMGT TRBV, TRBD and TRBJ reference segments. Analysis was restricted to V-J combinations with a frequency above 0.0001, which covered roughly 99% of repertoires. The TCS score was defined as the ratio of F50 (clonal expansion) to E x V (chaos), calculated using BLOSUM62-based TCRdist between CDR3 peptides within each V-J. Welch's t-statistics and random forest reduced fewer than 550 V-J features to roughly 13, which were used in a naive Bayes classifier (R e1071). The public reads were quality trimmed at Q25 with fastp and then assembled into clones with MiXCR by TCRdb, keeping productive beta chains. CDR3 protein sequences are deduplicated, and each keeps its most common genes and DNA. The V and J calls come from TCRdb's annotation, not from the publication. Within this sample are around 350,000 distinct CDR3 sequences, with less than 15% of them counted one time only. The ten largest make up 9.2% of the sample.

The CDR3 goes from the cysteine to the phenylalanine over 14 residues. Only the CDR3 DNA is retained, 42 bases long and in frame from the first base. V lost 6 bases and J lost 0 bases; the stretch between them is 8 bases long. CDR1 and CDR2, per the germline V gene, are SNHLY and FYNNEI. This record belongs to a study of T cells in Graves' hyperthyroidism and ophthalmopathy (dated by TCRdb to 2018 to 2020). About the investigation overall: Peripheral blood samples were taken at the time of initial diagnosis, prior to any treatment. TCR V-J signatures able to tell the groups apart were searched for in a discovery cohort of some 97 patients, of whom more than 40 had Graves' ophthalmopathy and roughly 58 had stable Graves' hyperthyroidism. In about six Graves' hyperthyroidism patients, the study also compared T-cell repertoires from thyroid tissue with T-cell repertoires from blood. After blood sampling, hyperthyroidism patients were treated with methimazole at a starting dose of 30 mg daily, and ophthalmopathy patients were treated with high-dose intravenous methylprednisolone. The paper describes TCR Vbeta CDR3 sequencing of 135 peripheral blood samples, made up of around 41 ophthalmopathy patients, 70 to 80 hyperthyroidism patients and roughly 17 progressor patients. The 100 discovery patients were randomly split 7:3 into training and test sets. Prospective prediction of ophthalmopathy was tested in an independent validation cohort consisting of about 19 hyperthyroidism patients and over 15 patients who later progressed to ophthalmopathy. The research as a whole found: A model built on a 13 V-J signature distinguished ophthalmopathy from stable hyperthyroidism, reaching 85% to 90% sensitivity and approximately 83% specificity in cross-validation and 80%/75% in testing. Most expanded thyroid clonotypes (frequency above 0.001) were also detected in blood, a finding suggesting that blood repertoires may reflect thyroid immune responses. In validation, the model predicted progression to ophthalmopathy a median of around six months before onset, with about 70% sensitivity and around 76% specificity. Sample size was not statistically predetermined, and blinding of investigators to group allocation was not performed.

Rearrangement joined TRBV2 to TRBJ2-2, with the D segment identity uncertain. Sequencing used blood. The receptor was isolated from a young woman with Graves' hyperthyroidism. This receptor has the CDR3 CASRTQANTGELFF. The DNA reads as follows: TGTGCCAGCAGAACCCAGGCGAACACCGGGGAGCTGTTTTTT.